Sequencing of this T cell receptor beta chain was carried out in a study of technical replicates of blood from several donors. This clone was found once. From germline, CDR1 is MNHEY and CDR2 SVGAGI. V dropped 2 bases and J dropped 1 base, with 5 bases sitting between them. This CDR3 contains 14 residues. Generated by immunoSEQ multiplex PCR, the TCRdb table keeps only in-frame clones and is missing some. The data hold tens of thousands of clones, with 90% to 98% observed a single time. The receptor was derived from a human donor in good health. V gene TRBV6-5 combines with J gene TRBJ1-4; D unclear. The sample comprised T cells isolated from PBMCs. In nucleotides, the CDR3 is TGTGCCAGCAGTTACGAGGGAACTAATGAAAAACTGTTTTTT. It codes for CASSYEGTNEKLFF.